This T cell receptor (beta chain) is drawn from a study of blood T cells in healthy people across ages. The table lists this clonotype with many counts. Its antigen remains unknown. General study points: A conclusive naive versus antigen-experienced comparison was prevented by the unsorted PBMCs.

A J-beta primer mix and a sample-barcoded 5' primer were used in a second PCR of about 7 to 12 cycles. MiXCR, run by TCRdb on the 5' RACE reads, gives a single entry per CDR3 protein. Of roughly 650,000 distinct CDR3 sequences listed, approximately 30% are singletons. The CDR3 is 16 amino acids. CDR1 and CDR2 from the germline V gene are SGDLS and YYNGEE. Trimming stripped 0 bases from V and 4 bases from J, with 16 bases between. Sequenced material: blood. J is TRBJ2-5 and V is TRBV9, with D tentatively TRBD2 (6 bases). This TCR derives from a woman aged 80 or over in good health. Here the CDR3 DNA reads TGTGCCAGCAGCGTAGTCCCAGGGAGGCCGGCAGAGACCCAGTACTTC. It codes for CASSVVPGRPAETQYF. Combining the CDR3 with reference TRBV9 and TRBJ2-5 gives the whole variable domain DSGVTQTPKHLITATGQRVTLRCSPRSGDLSVYWYQQSLDQGLQFLIQYYNGEERAKGNILERFSAQQFPDLHSELNLSSLELGDSALYFCASSVVPGRPAETQYFGPGTRLLVL.